Presented here are 21 T cell receptor beta chains from one specimen sequenced in a study of cytomegalovirus exposure and HLA in healthy donors. Researchers ran the PCR with 60 Vbeta and 13 Jbeta primers. The assay was immunoSEQ multiplex PCR, and TCRdb's table has in-frame clones only and misses some. The sample carries under 200,000 clones, roughly 85% recorded once. Sequenced sample: PBMCs. Receptors were obtained from a man aged 25-45 years in good health and CMV-seronegative.

The chain combines TRBV7-9 with TRBJ2-3; 8 positions agree with TRBD1. Germline V gene sequence: CDR1 SEHNR, CDR2 FQNEAQ (reference sequence). The J segment lost 3 bases and the V segment lost 2 bases, leaving 13 bases of the junction unmatched. The CDR3 totals 18 residues. The CDR3 bases are TGTGCCAGCAGCTTACCCCGGACAGGGATGAGTTTGACAGATACGCAGTATTTT. It translates to CASSLPRTGMSLTDTQYF.

The chain couples TRBV30 to TRBJ2-5; TRBD2 agrees at 11 bases. The J call may be mistaken, given a closer DNA end match to TRBJ2-7. CDR3 length: 15 amino acids. The germline V gene encodes CDR1 GTSNPN and CDR2 SVGIG (reference sequence). The CDR3 sequence: CAWTLAGGPWNEQYF. DNA for the CDR3: TGTGCCTGGACCTTAGCGGGAGGGCCTTGGAACGAGCAGTACTTC.

On this clone: In the same sample, other DNA sequences code for this CDR3. This chain connects TRBV7-2 to TRBJ1-5, with a possible D match to TRBD1 (6 bases). The CDR3 runs to 13 residues. Per germline, CDR1 SGHTA and CDR2 FQGNSA. V lost 6 bases, J lost 6 bases, and 12 bases lay in between. The CDR3 region is CASSLQGSQPQHF. CDR3 bases: TGTGCCAGCAGTTTACAGGGTAGTCAGCCCCAGCATTTT.

The J gene is TRBJ1-5, the V gene TRBV30; unclear D gene. The V and J ends lost 3 bases and 4 bases respectively, with 10 bases between them. CDR1 is GTSNPN, CDR2 SVGIG, per germline (reference sequence). The CDR3 length is 13 residues. The CDR3 DNA sequence: TGTGCCTGGAGCGGGAGTTGGAATCAGCCCCAGCATTTT. Its protein is CAWSGSWNQPQHF.

The genes are TRBV5-5 and TRBJ1-1, with 7 bases aligning to TRBD1. Germline values: CDR1 SGHKS, CDR2 YYEKEE (reference sequence). The CDR3 runs to 16 residues. V was clipped by 6 bases and J by 0 bases; unmatched bases: 11. CDR3: CASTQRQGIMNTEAFF. The CDR3 nucleotides are TGTGCCAGCACCCAAAGACAGGGTATCATGAACACTGAAGCTTTCTTT.

The chain recombines TRBV7-2 with TRBJ2-3, with 14 positions matching TRBD2. The CDR3 is 18 amino acids. The germline gives CDR1 SGHTA, CDR2 FQGNSA. With 5 bases clipped from V and 5 bases from J, the junction kept 12 bases outside the gene matches. The CDR3 DNA reads as TGTGCCAGCAGCCCTGGGACTAGCGGGAGTGTCCGTGGAGATACGCAGTATTTT. This sequence encodes CASSPGTSGSVRGDTQYF. The whole variable domain, filled in from reference TRBV7-2 and TRBJ2-3, reads GAGVSQSPSNKVTEKGKDVELRCDPISGHTALYWYRQSLGQGLEFLIYFQGNSAPDKSGLPSDRFSAERTGGSVSTLTIQRTQQEDSAVYLCASSPGTSGSVRGDTQYFGPGTRLTVL.

The gene calls are TRBV19 and TRBJ2-7, with 8 bases fitting TRBD2. CDR1 LNHDA and CDR2 SQIVND come from the germline V gene (reference sequence). Trimming removed 6 bases from V and 6 bases from J; junction bases left unmatched: 7. The CDR3 length is 13 residues. CDR3 in DNA: TGTGCCAGTAGCCGGACGGGAGGGGGCGAGCAGTACTTC. Protein product: CASSRTGGGEQYF.

The chain employs TRBV11-2 and TRBJ1-5; D remains unclear. Germline CDR1 and CDR2: SGHAT and FQNNGV. V was clipped by 0 bases and J by 6 bases, with 15 bases between them. The CDR3 contains 16 residues. CDR3: CASSLDGSLGGQPQHF. The CDR3 region has the DNA TGTGCCAGCAGCTTAGATGGATCCCTGGGAGGTCAGCCCCAGCATTTT.

The gene calls are TRBV11-2 and TRBJ2-1, with 10 nucleotides matching TRBD1. The CDR3 totals 16 residues. Germline CDR1 SGHAT, CDR2 FQNNGV. Losses at the gene ends were 0 bases for V and 9 bases for J; bases not matched to a gene: 8. This CDR3 is CASSLEDRDRGGEQFF. CDR3 nucleotide sequence: TGTGCCAGCAGCTTAGAGGACCGGGACAGGGGAGGTGAGCAGTTCTTC.

The chain recombines TRBV27 with TRBJ2-5, with D possibly TRBD1 on 7 matching bases. CDR3 length: 17 residues. V was trimmed by 4 bases and J by 3 bases, leaving 21 bases between them. CDR1 is MNHEY, CDR2 SMNVEV, per germline (reference sequence). CDR3 sequence: CASSWRAGTEKKETQYF. In nucleotides, the CDR3 is TGTGCCAGCAGTTGGAGGGCCGGGACAGAAAAGAAAGAGACCCAGTACTTC.

This clone was observed a few times. One end of the junction varies from germline; a read error may be responsible. The chain has TRBV7-9 and TRBJ2-7, with a possible D match to TRBD1 (5 bases). Germline assignment: CDR1 SEHNR and CDR2 FQNEAQ (reference sequence). This CDR3 is 12 amino acids long. The CDR3 region is CSSSFDSYEQYF. In DNA, the CDR3 is TGTTCCAGCAGCTTCGACAGCTACGAGCAGTACTTC.

The V and J genes are TRBV30 and TRBJ1-5, with D tentatively TRBD1 (6 bases). Trimming took off 1 base at V and 4 bases at J, with 11 bases between the two ends. This CDR3 has 14 amino acids. The germline CDR1 and CDR2 sequences are GTSNPN and SVGIG (reference sequence). CDR3 bases: TGTGCCTGGAGTGACGGGACAAAGAATCAGCCCCAGCATTTT. It translates to CAWSDGTKNQPQHF.

This clone was seen more than once but under ten times. The gene calls are TRBV15 and TRBJ1-5; D is unclear. The CDR3 runs 15 residues. Between the trimmed V and J ends, which lost 7 bases and 3 bases, there was a span of 16 bases. CDR1 is LNHNV, CDR2 YYDKDF, per germline (reference sequence). DNA of the CDR3: TGTGCCACCACAACCATGGAGCGCCACAATCAGCCCCAGCATTTT. Its protein is CATTTMERHNQPQHF.

This chain joins TRBV7-9 and TRBJ2-1; TRBD2 is a possible D gene (6 bases). The V end was cut by 1 base, the J end by 0 bases, with 10 bases between. The germline V gene has CDR1 SEHNR and CDR2 FQNEAQ (reference sequence). CDR3 size: 16 residues. For the CDR3, the DNA is TGTGCCAGCAGCTTAGTGGGGGGAGACTCCTACAATGAGCAGTTCTTC. It codes for CASSLVGGDSYNEQFF.

The chain carries TRBV9 and TRBJ1-2; 7 nucleotides align to TRBD1. In germline, CDR1 is SGDLS, CDR2 YYNGEE. V was pared by 4 bases and J by 4 bases, with 7 bases of the junction left unmatched. The CDR3 consists of 14 residues. The CDR3 nucleotides read TGTGCCAGCAGCCCCCGGGACAGTACCTATGGCTACACCTTC. Translation: CASSPRDSTYGYTF.

The chain is built from TRBV13 and TRBJ2-7; TRBD1 matches 8 bases. V was pared by 4 bases and J by 3 bases, with 11 bases of the junction left unmatched. The CDR3 is 16 amino acids. The germline V gene encodes CDR1 PRHDT and CDR2 FYEKMQ (reference sequence). In nucleotides, the CDR3 is TGTGCCAGCAGCTCCACCAGCTCCGGGACAGGCTACGAGCAGTACTTC. Encoded protein: CASSSTSSGTGYEQYF. Combining the CDR3 with reference TRBV13 and TRBJ2-7 gives the whole variable domain AAGVIQSPRHLIKEKRETATLKCYPIPRHDTVYWYQQGPGQDPQFLISFYEKMQSDKGSIPDRFSAQQFSDYHSELNMSSLELGDSALYFCASSSTSSGTGYEQYFGPGTRLTVT.

CDR3 DNA sequence: TGTGCCTGGAGCACAGGGTTGGATCAGCCCCAGCATTTT. Translating it yields CAWSTGLDQPQHF. The rearrangement joins TRBV30 to TRBJ1-5; D possibly corresponds to TRBD1 (6 bases). Germline values: CDR1 GTSNPN, CDR2 SVGIG (reference sequence). CDR3 size: 13 residues. Deletions cut 3 bases from V and 5 bases from J, with 11 bases between.

V usage is TRBV9 and J usage is TRBJ1-2; TRBD1 might be the D (5 bases). Germline V lookup: CDR1 SGDLS, CDR2 YYNGEE. Trimming pared 0 bases from V and 7 bases from J, leaving 13 bases between. The length of the CDR3 is 14 residues. CDR3 sequence reads: CASSVGTTKRGYTF. Here the CDR3 DNA reads TGTGCCAGCAGCGTAGGGACAACCAAGCGTGGCTACACCTTC.

The V gene is TRBV4-1, the J gene TRBJ2-3, with TRBD2 matching over 7 bases. CDR3 length: 19 residues. After removal of 4 bases from V and 2 bases from J, the junction contained 18 bases not matched to a gene. CDR1 is MGHRA, CDR2 YSYEKL, per germline. CDR3 nucleotides: TGCGCCAGCAGCCGGCAGCTCCGGGAGGTTACCATTTACACAGATACGCAGTATTTT. Its translation is CASSRQLREVTIYTDTQYF.

The V and J genes are TRBV5-4 and TRBJ1-4, with 10 positions matching TRBD1. Germline lookup yields CDR1 SGHNT and CDR2 YYREEE (reference sequence). The CDR3 has 15 amino acids. The junction had 8 bases not matched to a gene; V was cut back by 6 bases and J by 6 bases. The CDR3 DNA follows: TGTGCCAGCACAGGACAGGGGGATGATGATGAAAAACTGTTTTTT. It specifies CASTGQGDDDEKLFF.

V gene TRBV6-5 combines with J gene TRBJ2-7; D is perhaps TRBD1 (6 bases). Germline assignment: CDR1 MNHEY and CDR2 SVGAGI. V was clipped by 0 bases and J by 6 bases, with 15 bases between them. The CDR3 contains 15 residues. CDR3 nucleotide sequence: TGTGCCAGCAGTTACTCGACGGGACAACAGTCCGAGCAGTACTTC. The encoded protein is CASSYSTGQQSEQYF.